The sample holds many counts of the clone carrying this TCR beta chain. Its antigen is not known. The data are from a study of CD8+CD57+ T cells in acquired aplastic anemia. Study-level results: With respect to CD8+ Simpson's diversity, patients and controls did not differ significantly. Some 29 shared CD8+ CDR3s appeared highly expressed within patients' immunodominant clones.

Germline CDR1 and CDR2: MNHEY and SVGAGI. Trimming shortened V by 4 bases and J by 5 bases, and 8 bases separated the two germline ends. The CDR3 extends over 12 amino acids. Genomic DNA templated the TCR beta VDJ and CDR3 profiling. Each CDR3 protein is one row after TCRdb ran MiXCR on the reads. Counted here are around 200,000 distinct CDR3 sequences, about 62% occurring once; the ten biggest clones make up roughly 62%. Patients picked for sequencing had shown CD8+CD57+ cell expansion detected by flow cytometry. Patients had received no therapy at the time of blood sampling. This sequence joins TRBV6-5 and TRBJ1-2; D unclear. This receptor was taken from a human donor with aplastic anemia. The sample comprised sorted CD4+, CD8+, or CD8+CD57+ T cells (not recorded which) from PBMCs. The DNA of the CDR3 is TGTGCCAGCAGTTCTCAAGGTTATGGCTACACCTTC. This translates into CASSSQGYGYTF.